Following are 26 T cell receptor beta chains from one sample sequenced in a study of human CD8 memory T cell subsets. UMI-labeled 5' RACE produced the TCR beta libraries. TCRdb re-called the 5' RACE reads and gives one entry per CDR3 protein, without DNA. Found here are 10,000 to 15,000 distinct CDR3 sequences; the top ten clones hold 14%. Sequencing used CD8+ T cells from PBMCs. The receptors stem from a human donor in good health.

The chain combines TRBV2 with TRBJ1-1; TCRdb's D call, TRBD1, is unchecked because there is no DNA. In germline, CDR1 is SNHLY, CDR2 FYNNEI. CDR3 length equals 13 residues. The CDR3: CASSTGAYTEAFF.

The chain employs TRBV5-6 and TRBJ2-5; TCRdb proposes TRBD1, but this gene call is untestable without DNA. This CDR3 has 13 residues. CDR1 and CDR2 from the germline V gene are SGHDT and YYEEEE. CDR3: CASLTGFQETQYF.

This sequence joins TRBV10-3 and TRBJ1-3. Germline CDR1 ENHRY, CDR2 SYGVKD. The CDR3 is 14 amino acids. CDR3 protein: CAIRVPASLYGLYF.

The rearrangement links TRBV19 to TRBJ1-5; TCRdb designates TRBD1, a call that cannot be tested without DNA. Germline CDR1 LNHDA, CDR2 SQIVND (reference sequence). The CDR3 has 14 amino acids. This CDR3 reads CASSMGDSSQPQHF.

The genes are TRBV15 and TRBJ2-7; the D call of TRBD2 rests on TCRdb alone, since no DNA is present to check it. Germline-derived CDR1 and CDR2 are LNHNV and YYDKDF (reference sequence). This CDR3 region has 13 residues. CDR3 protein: CATSGTAPYEQYF.

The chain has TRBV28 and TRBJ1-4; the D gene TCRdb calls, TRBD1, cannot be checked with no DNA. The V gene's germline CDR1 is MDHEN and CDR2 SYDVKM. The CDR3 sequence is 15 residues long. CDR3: CASSHPSGGSEKLFF.

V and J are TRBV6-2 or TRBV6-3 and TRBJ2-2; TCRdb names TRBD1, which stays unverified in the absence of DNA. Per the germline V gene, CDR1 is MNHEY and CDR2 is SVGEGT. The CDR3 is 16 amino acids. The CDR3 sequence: CASGAWGAANTGELFF.

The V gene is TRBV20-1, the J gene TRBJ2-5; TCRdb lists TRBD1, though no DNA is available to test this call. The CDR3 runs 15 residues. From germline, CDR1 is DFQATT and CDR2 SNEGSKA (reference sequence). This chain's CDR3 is CSARDFRVGGETQYF.

This chain's CDR3 is CASRSGTSGYNEQFF. V gene TRBV2 combines with J gene TRBJ2-1; TCRdb's assignment of TRBD2 cannot be checked, as there is no DNA. The germline V gene encodes CDR1 SNHLY and CDR2 FYNNEI. The CDR3 is 15 residues long.

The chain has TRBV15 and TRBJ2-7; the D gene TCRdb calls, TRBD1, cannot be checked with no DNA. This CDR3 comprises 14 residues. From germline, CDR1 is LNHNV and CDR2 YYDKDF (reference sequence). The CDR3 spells CATSRGMDNYEQYF.

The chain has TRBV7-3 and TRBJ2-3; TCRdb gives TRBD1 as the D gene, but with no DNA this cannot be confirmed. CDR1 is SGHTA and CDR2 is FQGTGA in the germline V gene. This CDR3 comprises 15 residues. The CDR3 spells CASSVSGAGTDTQYF.

CDR3 region: CASSQTGELFF. The chain uses TRBV6-5 and TRBJ2-2. The CDR3 is 11 residues long. Germline CDR1 MNHEY, CDR2 SVGAGI.

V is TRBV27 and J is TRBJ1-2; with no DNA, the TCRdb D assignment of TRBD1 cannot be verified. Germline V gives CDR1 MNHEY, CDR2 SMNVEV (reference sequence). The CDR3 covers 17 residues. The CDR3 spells CASRPSGQITARDGYTF.

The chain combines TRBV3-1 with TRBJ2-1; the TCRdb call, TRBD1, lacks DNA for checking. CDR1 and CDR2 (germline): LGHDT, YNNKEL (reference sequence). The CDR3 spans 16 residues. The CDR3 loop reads CASSQGPGKVYNEQFF.

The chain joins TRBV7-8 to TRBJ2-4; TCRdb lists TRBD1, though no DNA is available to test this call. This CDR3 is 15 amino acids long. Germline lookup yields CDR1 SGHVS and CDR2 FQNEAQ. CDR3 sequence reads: CASSLTDRGVNIQYF. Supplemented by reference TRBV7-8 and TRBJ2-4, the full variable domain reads GAGVSQSPRYKVAKRGQDVALRCDPISGHVSLFWYQQALGQGPEFLTYFQNEAQLDKSGLPSDRFFAERPEGSVSTLKIQRTQQEDSAVYLCASSLTDRGVNIQYFGAGTRLSVL.

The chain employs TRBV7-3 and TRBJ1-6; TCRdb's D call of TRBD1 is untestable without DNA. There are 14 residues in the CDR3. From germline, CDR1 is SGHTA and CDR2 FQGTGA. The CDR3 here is CASSSGQGASPLHF.

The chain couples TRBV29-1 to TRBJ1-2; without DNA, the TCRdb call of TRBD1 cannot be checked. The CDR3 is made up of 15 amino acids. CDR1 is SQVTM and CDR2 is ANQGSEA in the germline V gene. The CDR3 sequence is CSVVEAGIANYGYTF.

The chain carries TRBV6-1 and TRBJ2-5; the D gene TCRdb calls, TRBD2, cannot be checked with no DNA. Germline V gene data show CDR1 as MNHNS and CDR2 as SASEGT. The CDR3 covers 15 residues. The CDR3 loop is CASSEGLAGDETQYF.

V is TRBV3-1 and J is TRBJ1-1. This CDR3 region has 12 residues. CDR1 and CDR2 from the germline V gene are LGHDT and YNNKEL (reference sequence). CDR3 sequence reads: CASSQLDTEAFF.

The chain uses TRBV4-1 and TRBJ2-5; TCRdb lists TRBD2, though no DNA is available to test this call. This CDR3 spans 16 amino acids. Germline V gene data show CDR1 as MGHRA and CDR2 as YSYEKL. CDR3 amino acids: CASSPISGGAEETQYF.

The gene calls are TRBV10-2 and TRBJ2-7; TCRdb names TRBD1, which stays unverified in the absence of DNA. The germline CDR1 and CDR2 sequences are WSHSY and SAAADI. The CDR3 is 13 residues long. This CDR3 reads CASSTGFSYEQYF.

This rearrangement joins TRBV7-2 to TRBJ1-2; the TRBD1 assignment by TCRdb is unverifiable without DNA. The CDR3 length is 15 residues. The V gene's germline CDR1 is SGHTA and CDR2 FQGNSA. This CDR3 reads CASSLTGQGKFGYTF.

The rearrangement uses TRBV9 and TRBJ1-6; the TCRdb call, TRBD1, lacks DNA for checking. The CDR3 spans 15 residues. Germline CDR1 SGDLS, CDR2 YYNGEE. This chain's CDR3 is CASSPQGQGRSPLHF.

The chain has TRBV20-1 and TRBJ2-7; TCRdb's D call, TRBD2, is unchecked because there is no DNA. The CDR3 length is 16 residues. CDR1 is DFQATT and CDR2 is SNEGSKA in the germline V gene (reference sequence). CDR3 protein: CSASPSTSGGPYEQYF.

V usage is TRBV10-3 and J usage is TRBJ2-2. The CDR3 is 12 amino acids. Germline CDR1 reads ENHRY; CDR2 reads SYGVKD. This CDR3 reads CAISDKLGELFF.

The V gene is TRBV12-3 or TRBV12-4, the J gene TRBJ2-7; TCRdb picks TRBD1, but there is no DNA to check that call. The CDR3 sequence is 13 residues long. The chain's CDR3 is CASSLGTGYEQYF.